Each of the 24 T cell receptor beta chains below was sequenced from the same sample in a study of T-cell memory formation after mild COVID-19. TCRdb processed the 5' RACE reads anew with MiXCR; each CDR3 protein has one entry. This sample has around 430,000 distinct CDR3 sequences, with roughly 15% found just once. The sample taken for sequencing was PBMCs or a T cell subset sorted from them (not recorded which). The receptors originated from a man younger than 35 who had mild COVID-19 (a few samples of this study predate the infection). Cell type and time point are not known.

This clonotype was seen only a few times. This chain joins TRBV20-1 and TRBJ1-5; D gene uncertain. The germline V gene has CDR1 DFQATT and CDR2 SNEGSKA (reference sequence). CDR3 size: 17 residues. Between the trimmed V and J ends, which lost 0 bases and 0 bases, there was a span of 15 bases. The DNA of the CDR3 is TGCAGTGCTAGAGATCCCTCGGAGTGGAGTAGCAATCAGCCCCAGCATTTT. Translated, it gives CSARDPSEWSSNQPQHF.

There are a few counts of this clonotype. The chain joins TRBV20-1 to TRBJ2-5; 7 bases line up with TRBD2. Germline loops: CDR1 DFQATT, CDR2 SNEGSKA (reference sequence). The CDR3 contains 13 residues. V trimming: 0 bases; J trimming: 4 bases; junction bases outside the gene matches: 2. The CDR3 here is CSARDGGGETQYF. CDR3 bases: TGCAGTGCTAGAGATGGGGGGGGAGAGACCCAGTACTTC.

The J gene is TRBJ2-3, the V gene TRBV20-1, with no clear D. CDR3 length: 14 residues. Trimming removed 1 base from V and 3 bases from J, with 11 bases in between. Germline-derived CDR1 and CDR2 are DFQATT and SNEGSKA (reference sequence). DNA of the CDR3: TGCAGTGCTAGAGTCTGGGGTCGAACAGATACGCAGTATTTT. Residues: CSARVWGRTDTQYF.

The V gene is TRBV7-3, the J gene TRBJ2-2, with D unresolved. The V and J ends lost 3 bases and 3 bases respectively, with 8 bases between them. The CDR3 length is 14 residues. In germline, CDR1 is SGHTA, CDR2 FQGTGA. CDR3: CASSLASHTGELFF. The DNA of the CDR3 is TGTGCCAGCAGCTTGGCCAGTCACACCGGGGAGCTGTTTTTT.

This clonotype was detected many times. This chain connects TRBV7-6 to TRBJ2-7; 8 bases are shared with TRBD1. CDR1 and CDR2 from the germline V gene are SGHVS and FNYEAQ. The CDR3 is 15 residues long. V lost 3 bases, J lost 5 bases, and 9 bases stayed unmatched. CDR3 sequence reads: CASSLAGTGPNEQYF. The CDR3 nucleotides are TGTGCCAGCAGCTTGGCCGGGACAGGCCCTAACGAGCAGTACTTC.

This CDR3 reads CASSQDYGSGAKNIQYF. The DNA of the CDR3 is TGCGCCAGCAGCCAAGATTATGGTAGCGGAGCCAAAAACATTCAGTACTTC. The chain uses TRBV4-3 and TRBJ2-4; D might be TRBD2 (6 bases). The V and J ends lost 0 bases and 0 bases respectively, with 12 bases between them. The length of the CDR3 is 17 residues. Germline V lookup: CDR1 LGHNA, CDR2 YSLEER.

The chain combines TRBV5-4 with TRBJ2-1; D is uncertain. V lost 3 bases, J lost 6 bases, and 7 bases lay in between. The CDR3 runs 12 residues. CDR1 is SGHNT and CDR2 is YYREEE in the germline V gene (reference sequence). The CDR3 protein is CASSSALNEQFF. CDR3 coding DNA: TGTGCCAGCAGCTCGGCCCTCAATGAGCAGTTCTTC.

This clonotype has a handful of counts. The CDR3 DNA sequence: TGTGCCAGCTCCTCAGGGTTATACACTGAAGCTTTCTTT. It yields the protein CASSSGLYTEAFF. The chain carries TRBV7-6 and TRBJ1-1; possible D gene TRBD1, 5 bases. There are 13 residues in the CDR3. V was trimmed by 8 bases and J by 3 bases, leaving 13 bases between them. CDR1 is SGHVS and CDR2 is FNYEAQ in the germline V gene.

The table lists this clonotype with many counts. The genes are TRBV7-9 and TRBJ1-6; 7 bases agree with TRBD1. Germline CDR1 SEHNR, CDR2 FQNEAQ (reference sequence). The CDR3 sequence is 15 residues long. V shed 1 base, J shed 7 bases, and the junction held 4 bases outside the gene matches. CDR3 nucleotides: TGTGCCAGCAGCTTAGTGGGGACAGAAAATTCACCCCTCCACTTT. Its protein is CASSLVGTENSPLHF.

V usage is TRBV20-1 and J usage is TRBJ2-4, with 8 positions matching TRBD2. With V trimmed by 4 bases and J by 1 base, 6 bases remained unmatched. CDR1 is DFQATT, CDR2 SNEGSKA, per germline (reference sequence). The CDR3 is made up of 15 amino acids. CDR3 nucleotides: TGCAGTGCTAACCACCCTAGCGGGGCCAAAAACATTCAGTACTTC. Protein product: CSANHPSGAKNIQYF.

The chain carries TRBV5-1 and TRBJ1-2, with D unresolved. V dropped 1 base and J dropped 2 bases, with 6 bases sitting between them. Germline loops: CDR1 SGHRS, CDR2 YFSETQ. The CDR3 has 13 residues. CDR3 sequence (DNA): TGCGCCAGCAGCTTGCGGAACAACTATGGCTACACCTTC. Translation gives CASSLRNNYGYTF.

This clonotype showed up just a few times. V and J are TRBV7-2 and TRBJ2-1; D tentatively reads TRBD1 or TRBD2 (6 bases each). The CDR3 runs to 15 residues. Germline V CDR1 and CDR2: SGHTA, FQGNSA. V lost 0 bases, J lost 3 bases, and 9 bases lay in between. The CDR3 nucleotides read TGTGCCAGCAGCTTAGCGGGGGGCCGCTACAATGAGCAGTTCTTC. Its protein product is CASSLAGGRYNEQFF.

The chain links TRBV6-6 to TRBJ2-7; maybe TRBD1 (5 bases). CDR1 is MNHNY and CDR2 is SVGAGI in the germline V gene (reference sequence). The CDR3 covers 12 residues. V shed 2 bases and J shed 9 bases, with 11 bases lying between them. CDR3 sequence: CASSYPQGGQYV. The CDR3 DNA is TGTGCCAGCAGTTACCCTCAGGGCGGGCAGTACGTC.

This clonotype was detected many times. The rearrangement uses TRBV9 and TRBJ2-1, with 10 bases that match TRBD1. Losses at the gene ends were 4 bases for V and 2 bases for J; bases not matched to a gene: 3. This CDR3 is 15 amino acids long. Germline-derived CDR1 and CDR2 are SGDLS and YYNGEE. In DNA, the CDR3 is TGTGCCAGCAGCACGGGACAGGGGACCTACAATGAGCAGTTCTTC. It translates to CASSTGQGTYNEQFF. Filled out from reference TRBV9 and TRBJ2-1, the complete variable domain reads DSGVTQTPKHLITATGQRVTLRCSPRSGDLSVYWYQQSLDQGLQFLIQYYNGEERAKGNILERFSAQQFPDLHSELNLSSLELGDSALYFCASSTGQGTYNEQFFGPGTRLTVL.

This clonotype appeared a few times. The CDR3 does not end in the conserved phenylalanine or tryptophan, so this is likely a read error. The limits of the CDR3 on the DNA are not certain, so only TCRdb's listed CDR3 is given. The CDR3 protein is CASSKGRTGGD. The chain recombines TRBV21-1 with TRBJ2-7; TRBD1 reflects the table's D call only, with no check against the DNA. TRBV21-1 is listed as a pseudogene. The CDR3 length is 11 residues, termini included.

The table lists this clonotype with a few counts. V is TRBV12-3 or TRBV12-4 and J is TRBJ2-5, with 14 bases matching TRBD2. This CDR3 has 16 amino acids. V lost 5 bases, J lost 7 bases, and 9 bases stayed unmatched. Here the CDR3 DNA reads TGTGCCAGCAGTCCCAGACTAGCGGGGGGGCTAGTGACCCAGTACTTC. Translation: CASSPRLAGGLVTQYF.

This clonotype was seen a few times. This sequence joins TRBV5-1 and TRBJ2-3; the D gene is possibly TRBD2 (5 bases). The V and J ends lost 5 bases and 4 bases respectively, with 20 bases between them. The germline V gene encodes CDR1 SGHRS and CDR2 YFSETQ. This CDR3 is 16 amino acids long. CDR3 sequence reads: CASRRVWAHPPDTQYF. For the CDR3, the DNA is TGCGCCAGCAGGAGGGTCTGGGCTCACCCGCCAGATACGCAGTATTTT.

CDR3 in DNA: TGCGCCAGCAGCGTGCCAGGGCAAGAGACCCAGTACTTC. Protein: CASSVPGQETQYF. This sequence joins TRBV5-1 and TRBJ2-5; tentative D call: TRBD1 (5 bases). The CDR3 extends over 13 amino acids. Germline V CDR1 and CDR2: SGHRS, YFSETQ. V was trimmed by 4 bases and J by 2 bases, leaving 9 bases between them.

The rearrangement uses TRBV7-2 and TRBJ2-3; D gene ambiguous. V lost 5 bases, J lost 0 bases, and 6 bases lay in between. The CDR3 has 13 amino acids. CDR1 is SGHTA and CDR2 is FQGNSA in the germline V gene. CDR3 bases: TGTGCCAGCAGCGGTTACAGCACAGATACGCAGTATTTT. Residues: CASSGYSTDTQYF.

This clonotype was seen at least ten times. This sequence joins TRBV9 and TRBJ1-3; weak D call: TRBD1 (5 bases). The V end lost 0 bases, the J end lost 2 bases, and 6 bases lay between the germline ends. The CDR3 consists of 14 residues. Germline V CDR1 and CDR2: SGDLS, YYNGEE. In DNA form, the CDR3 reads TGTGCCAGCAGCGTAGCAGGGCCTGGAAACACCATATATTTT. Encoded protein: CASSVAGPGNTIYF.

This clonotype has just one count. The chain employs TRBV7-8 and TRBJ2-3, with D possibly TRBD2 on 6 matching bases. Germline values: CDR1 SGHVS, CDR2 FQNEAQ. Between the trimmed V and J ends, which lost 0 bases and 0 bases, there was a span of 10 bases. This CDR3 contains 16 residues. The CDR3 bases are TGTGCCAGCAGCTTAGCGGTGGGGGGTAGCACAGATACGCAGTATTTT. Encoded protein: CASSLAVGGSTDTQYF.

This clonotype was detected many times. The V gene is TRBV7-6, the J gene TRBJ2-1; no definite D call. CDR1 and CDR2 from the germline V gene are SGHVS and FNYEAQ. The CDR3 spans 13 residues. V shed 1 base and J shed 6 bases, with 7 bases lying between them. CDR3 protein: CASSLGLVNEQFF. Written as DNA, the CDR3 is TGTGCCAGCAGCTTAGGGCTAGTCAATGAGCAGTTCTTC. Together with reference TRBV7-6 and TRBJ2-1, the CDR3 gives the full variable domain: GAGVSQSPRYKVTKRGQDVALRCDPISGHVSLYWYRQALGQGPEFLTYFNYEAQQDKSGLPNDRFSAERPEGSISTLTIQRTEQRDSAMYRCASSLGLVNEQFFGPGTRLTVL.

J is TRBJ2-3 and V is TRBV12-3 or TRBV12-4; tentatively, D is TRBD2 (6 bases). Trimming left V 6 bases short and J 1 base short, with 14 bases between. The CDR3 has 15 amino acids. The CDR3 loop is CASSPRREGTDTQYF. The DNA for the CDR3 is TGTGCCAGCAGCCCCCGAAGGGAGGGCACAGATACGCAGTATTTT.

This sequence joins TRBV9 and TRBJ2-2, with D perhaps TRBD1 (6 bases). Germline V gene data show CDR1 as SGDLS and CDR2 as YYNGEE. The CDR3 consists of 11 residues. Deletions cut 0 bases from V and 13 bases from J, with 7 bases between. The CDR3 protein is CASSVGRGLFF. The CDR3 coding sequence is TGTGCCAGCAGCGTAGGCAGGGGGCTGTTTTTT.